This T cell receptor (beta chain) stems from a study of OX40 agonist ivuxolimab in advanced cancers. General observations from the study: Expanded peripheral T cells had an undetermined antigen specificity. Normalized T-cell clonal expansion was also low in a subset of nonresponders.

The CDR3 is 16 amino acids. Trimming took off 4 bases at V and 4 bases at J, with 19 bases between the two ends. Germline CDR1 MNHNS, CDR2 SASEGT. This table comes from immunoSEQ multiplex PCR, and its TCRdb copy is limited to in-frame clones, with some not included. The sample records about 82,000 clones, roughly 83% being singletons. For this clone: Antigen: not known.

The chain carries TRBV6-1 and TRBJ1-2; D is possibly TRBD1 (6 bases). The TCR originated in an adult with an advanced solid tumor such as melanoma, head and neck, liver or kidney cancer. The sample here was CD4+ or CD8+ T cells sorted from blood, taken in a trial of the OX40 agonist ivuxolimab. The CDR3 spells CASSVPPGDTRYGYTF. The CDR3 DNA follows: TGTGCCAGCAGTGTCCCCCCGGGGGACACCCGCTATGGCTACACCTTC.